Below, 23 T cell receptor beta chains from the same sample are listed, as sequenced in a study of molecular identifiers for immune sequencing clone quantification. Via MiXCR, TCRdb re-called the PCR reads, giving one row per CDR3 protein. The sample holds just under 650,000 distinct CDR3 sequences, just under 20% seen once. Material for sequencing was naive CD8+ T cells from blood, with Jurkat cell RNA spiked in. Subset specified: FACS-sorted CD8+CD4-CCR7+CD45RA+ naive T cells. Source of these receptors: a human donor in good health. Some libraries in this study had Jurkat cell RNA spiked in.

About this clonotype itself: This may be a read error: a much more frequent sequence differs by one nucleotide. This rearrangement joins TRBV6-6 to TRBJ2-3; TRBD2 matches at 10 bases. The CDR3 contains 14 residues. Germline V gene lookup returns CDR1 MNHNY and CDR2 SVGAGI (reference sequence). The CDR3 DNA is TGTGTCAGCAGTTATGGTAGCGGGGGGGATACGCAGTATTTT. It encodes CVSSYGSGGDTQYF.

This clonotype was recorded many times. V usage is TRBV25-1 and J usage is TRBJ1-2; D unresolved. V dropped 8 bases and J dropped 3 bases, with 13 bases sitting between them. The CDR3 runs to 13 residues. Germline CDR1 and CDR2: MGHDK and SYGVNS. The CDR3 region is CASHHSGDYGYTF. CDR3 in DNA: TGTGCCAGCCACCACTCAGGCGACTATGGCTACACCTTC.

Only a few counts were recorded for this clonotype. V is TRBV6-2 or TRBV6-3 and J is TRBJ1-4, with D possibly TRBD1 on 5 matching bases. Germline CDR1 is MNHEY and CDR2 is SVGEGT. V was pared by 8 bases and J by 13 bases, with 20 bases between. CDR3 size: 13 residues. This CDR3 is CASGARRREGLFF. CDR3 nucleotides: TGTGCCAGCGGGGCCCGCCGGAGAGAGGGACTGTTTTTT.

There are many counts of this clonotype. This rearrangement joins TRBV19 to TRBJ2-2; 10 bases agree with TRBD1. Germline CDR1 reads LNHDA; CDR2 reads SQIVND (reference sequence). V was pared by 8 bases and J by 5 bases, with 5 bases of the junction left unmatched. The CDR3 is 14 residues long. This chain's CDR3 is CASARTGGTGELFF. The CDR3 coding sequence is TGTGCCAGTGCACGGACAGGGGGAACCGGGGAGCTGTTTTTT.

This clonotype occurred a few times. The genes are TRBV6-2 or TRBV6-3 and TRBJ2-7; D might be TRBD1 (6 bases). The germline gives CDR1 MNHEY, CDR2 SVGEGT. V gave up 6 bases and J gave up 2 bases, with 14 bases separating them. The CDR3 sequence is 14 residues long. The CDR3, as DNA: TGTGCCAGCAGCCAGAACGGACAGCCCTACGAGCAGTACTTC. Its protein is CASSQNGQPYEQYF.

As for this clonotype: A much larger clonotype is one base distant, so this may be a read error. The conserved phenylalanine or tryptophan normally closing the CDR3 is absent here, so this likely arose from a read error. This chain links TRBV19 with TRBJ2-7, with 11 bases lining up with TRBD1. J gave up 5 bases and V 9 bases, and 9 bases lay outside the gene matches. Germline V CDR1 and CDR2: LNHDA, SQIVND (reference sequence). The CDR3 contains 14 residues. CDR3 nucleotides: TGTGCCAGCACCAGCGGACAGGGGGCTGACGAGCAGTACCTC. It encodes CASTSGQGADEQYL.

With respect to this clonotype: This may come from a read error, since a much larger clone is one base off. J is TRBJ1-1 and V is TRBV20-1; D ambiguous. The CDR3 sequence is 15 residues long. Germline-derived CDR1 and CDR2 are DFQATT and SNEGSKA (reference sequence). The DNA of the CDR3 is TGCAGTGCCCCGAGGGCCCTTGCTGCTTCCACTGAAGCTCTCTTT. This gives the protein CSAPRALAASTEALF.

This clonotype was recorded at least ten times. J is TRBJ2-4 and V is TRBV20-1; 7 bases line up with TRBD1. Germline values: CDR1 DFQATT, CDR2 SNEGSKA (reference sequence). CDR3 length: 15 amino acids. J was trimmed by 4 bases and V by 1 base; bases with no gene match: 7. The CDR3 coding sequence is TGCAGTGCTAGAGGAGCCGGGACAGAAAAAAACATTCAGTACTTC. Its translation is CSARGAGTEKNIQYF.

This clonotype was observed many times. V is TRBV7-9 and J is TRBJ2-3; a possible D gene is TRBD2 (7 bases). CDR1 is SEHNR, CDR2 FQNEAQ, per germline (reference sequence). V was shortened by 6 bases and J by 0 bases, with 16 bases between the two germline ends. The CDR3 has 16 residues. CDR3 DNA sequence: TGTGCCAGCAGTACCATTAGGGGGGGAAGCACAGATACGCAGTATTTT. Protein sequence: CASSTIRGGSTDTQYF. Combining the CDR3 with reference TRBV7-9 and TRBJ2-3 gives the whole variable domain DTGVSQNPRHKITKRGQNVTFRCDPISEHNRLYWYRQTLGQGPEFLTYFQNEAQLEKSRLLSDRFSAERPKGSFSTLEIQRTEQGDSAMYLCASSTIRGGSTDTQYFGPGTRLTVL.

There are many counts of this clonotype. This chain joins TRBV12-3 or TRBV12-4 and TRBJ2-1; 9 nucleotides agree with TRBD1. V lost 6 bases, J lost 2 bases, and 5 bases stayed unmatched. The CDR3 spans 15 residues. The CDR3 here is CASSPGQGPYNEQFF. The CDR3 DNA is TGTGCCAGCAGCCCGGGACAGGGCCCCTACAATGAGCAGTTCTTC.

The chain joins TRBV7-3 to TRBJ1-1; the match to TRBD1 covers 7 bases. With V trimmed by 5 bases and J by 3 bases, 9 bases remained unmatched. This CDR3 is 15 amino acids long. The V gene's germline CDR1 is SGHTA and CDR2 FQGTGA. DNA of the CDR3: TGTGCCAGCAGCATCACCGGGACAGCACACACTGAAGCTTTCTTT. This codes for CASSITGTAHTEAFF.

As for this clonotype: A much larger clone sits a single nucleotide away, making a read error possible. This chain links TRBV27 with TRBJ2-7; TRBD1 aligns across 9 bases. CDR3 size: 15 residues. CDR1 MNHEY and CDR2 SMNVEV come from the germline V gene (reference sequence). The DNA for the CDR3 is TGTGCCAGCAGCTACGGGACAGGGTCTGCCTACGGGCAGTACTTC. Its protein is CASSYGTGSAYGQYF.

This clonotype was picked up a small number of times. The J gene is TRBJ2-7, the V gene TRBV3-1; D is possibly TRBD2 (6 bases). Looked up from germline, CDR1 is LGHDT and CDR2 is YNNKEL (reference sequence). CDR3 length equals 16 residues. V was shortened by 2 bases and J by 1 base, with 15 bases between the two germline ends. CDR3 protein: CASSQRVAATSYEQYF. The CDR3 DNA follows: TGTGCCAGCAGCCAACGGGTAGCGGCAACTTCCTACGAGCAGTACTTC.

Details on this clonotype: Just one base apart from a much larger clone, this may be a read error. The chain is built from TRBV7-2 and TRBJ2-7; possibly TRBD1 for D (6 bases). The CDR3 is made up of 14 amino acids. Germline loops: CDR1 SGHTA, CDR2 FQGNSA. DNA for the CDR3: TGTGCCGGCAGCTTGGGGACACAAGGGTACGAGCAGTACTTC. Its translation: CAGSLGTQGYEQYF.

The CDR3 here is CASSPIWTANTGELFF. In DNA, the CDR3 is TGTGCCAGCAGCCCCATTTGGACAGCGAACACCGGGGAGCTGTTTTTT. This chain joins TRBV5-5 and TRBJ2-2; D is perhaps TRBD1 (6 bases). This CDR3 is built from 16 residues. Germline V gene sequence: CDR1 SGHKS, CDR2 YYEKEE (reference sequence). V lost 4 bases and J lost 0, with 13 bases in between.

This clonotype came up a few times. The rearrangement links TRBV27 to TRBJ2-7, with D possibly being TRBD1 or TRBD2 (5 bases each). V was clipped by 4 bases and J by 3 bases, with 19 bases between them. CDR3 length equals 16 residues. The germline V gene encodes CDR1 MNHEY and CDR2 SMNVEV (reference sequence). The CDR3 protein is CASSSYGGPWDYEQYF. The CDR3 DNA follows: TGTGCCAGCAGTTCATATGGGGGTCCCTGGGACTACGAGCAGTACTTC.

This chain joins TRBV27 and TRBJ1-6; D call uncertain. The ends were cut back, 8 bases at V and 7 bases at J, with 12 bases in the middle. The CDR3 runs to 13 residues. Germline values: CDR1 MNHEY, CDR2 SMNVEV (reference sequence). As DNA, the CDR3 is TGTGCCAGCGGAGTTGGGAGAAATTCACCCCTCCACTTT. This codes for CASGVGRNSPLHF.

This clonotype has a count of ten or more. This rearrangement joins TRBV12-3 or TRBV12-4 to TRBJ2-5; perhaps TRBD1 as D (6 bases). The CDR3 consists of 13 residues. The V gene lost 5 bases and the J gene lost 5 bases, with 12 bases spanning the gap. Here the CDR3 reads CASSAGQWETQYF. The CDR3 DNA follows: TGTGCCAGCAGTGCCGGACAGTGGGAGACCCAGTACTTC.

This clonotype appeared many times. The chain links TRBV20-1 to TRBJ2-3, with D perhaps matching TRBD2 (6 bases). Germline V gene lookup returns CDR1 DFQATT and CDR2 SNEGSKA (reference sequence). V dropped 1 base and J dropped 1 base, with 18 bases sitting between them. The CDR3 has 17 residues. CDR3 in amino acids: CSARVHLALGRTDTQYF. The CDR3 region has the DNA TGCAGTGCTAGAGTACATCTAGCGCTAGGGCGCACAGATACGCAGTATTTT.

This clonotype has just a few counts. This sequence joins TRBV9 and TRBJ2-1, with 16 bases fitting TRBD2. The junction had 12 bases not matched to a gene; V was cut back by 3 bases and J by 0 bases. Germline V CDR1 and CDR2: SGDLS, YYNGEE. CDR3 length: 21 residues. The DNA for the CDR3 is TGTGCCAGCAGCGCGGGGACTAGCGGGAGGGAAAACCTCCTCTCCTACAATGAGCAGTTCTTC. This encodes CASSAGTSGRENLLSYNEQFF.

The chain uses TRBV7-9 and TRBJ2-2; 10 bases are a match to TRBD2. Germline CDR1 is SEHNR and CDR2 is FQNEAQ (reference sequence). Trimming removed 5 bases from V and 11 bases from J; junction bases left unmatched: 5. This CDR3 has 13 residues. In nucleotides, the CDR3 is TGTGCCAGCAGCATTAGCGGGGGGCCCGAGCTGTTTTTT. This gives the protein CASSISGGPELFF.

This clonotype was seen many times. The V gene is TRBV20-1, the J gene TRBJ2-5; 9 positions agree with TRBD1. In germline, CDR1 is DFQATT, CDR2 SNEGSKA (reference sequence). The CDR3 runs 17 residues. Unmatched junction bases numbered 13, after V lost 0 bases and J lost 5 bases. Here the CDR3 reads CSARDVTGGAFHETQYF. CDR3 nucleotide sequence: TGCAGTGCTAGAGACGTAACAGGGGGCGCGTTCCATGAGACCCAGTACTTC.

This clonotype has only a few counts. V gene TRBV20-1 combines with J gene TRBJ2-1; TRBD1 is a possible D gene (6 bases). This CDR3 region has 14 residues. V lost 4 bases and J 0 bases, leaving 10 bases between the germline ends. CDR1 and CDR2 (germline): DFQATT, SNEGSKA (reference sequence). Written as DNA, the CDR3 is TGCAGTGCTACGAACAGGGTCTCCTACAATGAGCAGTTCTTC. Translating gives CSATNRVSYNEQFF.